The clone carrying this TCR beta chain was recorded at least ten times. These data originate in a study of T cells in Graves' hyperthyroidism and ophthalmopathy. Those patients with uncontrolled infection, other autoimmune disease, pregnancy or lactation were excluded. Amplification of TCR beta CDR3 regions was performed using RNA transcripts as template. The HTBI primer set served for first-round RT-PCR of the TCR CDR3. TCRdb redid the calling of the multiplex PCR reads with MiXCR, one entry per CDR3 protein. This table has 700,000 or so distinct CDR3 sequences, about 14% appearing once. This sequence was found in a woman aged 45 to 65 with Graves' ophthalmopathy. The specimen was blood.

CDR3 loop: CASSFFRETQYF. The CDR3 DNA sequence: TGTGCCAGCAGTTTTTTCCGGGAGACCCAGTACTTC. The chain couples TRBV28 to TRBJ2-5; D unresolved. This CDR3 is 12 amino acids long. In germline, CDR1 is MDHEN, CDR2 SYDVKM. The V end lost 3 bases, the J end lost 5 bases, and 7 bases lay between the germline ends.